This passage covers 7 T cell receptor beta chains from one sample sequenced in a study of blood T cell repertoires in COVID-19. Libraries were prepared by immunoSEQ multiplex PCR; TCRdb keeps only in-frame clonotypes and omits some of them. The sample yields a few hundred thousand clones, roughly 80% seen once. Sequenced input: peripheral blood. These receptors originate from a woman aged 60-75 years with acute or convalescent COVID-19.

In this sample, this clone turned up a few times. The chain has TRBV18 and TRBJ2-2, with D unclear. This CDR3 is built from 15 residues. Trimming cost V 1 base and J 0 bases, with 6 bases left between them. In germline, CDR1 is KGHSH, CDR2 LQKENI. The CDR3 loop reads CASSPLATNTGELFF. The CDR3 DNA follows: TGTGCCAGCTCACCACTAGCCACGAACACCGGGGAGCTGTTTTTT.

The genes are TRBV19 and TRBJ1-6; tentatively, D is TRBD1 (6 bases). In germline, CDR1 is LNHDA, CDR2 SQIVND (reference sequence). This CDR3 has 14 residues. The V and J ends lost 3 bases and 4 bases respectively, with 7 bases between them. This CDR3 is CASSMGQYNSPLHF. The DNA of the CDR3 is TGTGCCAGTAGTATGGGACAATATAATTCACCCCTCCACTTT.

The V gene is TRBV6-6, the J gene TRBJ2-1; TRBD1 matches at 8 bases. CDR3 length: 16 residues. V trimming: 6 bases; J trimming: 5 bases; junction bases outside the gene matches: 12. Germline CDR1 is MNHNY and CDR2 is SVGAGI (reference sequence). In DNA, the CDR3 is TGTGCCAGCAGCCTGCGGGACAGGTGGATTGACAATGAGCAGTTCTTC. Its protein is CASSLRDRWIDNEQFF.

The J gene is TRBJ1-1, the V gene TRBV5-1, with TRBD1 matching over 9 bases. J gave up 0 bases and V 6 bases, and 9 bases lay outside the gene matches. This CDR3 comprises 16 residues. CDR1 is SGHRS and CDR2 is YFSETQ in the germline V gene. The CDR3 DNA reads TGCGCCAGCAAGCCGGGACAGGGCCTTATGAACACTGAAGCTTTCTTT. This codes for CASKPGQGLMNTEAFF.

This chain uses TRBV5-6 with TRBJ2-1; D is unresolved. The V end lost 4 bases, the J end lost 5 bases, and 7 bases lay between the germline ends. Germline CDR1 reads SGHDT; CDR2 reads YYEEEE. This CDR3 is 12 amino acids long. CDR3 loop: CASSNNNNEQFF. CDR3 in DNA: TGTGCCAGCAGCAACAACAACAATGAGCAGTTCTTC.

The CDR3 nucleotides are TGTGCCAGCAGCGTAGAATACAGGGCGGATGGCTACACCTTC. It yields the protein CASSVEYRADGYTF. The rearrangement joins TRBV9 to TRBJ1-2, with a tentative D call TRBD1 (6 bases). CDR1 is SGDLS, CDR2 YYNGEE, per germline. The V end lost 0 bases, the J end lost 6 bases, and 12 bases lay between the germline ends. The CDR3 totals 14 residues.

V and J are TRBV27 and TRBJ2-1, with a possible D match to TRBD2 (5 bases). The germline V gene encodes CDR1 MNHEY and CDR2 SMNVEV (reference sequence). This CDR3 region has 16 residues. V lost 7 bases and J lost 3, with 19 bases in between. This CDR3 reads CASKTLYRGSYNEQFF. In DNA, the CDR3 is TGTGCCAGCAAAACGCTTTATCGGGGAAGCTACAATGAGCAGTTCTTC.